Reported below is one T cell receptor beta chain. Its antigen remains unidentified. Base qualities are not at hand, and no much larger clone is one base apart. The data were taken from a study of blood T cell repertoires in COVID-19 (dated by TCRdb to the early 2020s). For the study in its entirety: The collaborator samples originated in the United States, Italy and Spain and spanned the acute and convalescent phases of COVID-19. The dataset comprised deeply sampled blood TCRbeta repertoires from subjects exposed to, actively infected with, or recovered from COVID-19. Where HLA class I and class II types were available, the types were taken from metadata supplied by the sample provider, not from assay-based typing. The repertoires were made available in a free public database intended to serve as a resource for research on the immune response to SARS-CoV-2. Samples were obtained from the ongoing ImmuneRACE study (first 160 participants) and from 1,254 subjects provided by 6 global collaborators. Nearly every sample came with metadata listing a de-identified subject ID, COVID-19 status, age in years and sex. The material from the prospective study consisted of cDNA or gDNA derived from T cells, B-cell-depleted T cells, or PBMCs. The paper's findings and limits, for the study overall: The amount of clinical and demographic metadata varied by source and participant and was provided uncurated.

The immunoSEQ Assay, a bias-controlled multiplex PCR, was used to amplify TCRbeta CDR3 regions from genomic DNA. The published analysis was carried out like this. Within the assay, amplification of reference gene primers was used to estimate how many nucleated cells each sample contained. To quantify the absolute abundance of each unique TCRbeta CDR3 rearrangement, sequence reads were collapsed and filtered. Productive Simpson clonality was computed per sample as the square root of Simpson's diversity index over productive rearrangements. Not all clones reach the TCRdb copy of this immuneACCESS table, which keeps in-frame sequences only. Checked studies attribute under half of the gap to unresolved V genes and leave the rest unexplained. Clone size and the V and J calls come from that table; the DNA yielded D and trimming. Within this sample are 250,000 to 300,000 clones, with 86% of them counted one time only. Roughly 14% of the sample is in the top ten clones.

Reading from cysteine to phenylalanine, the CDR3 counts 14 amino acids. Only the CDR3 portion is preserved as DNA: 42 bases, with reading frame beginning at the first base. CDR1 is given as SEHNR and CDR2 as FQNEAQ, both from the germline V gene (reference sequence). Deletion took 4 bases off V and 3 bases off J, with a span of 9 bases between the germline ends. In Seattle, one collaborating source enrolled patients while the infection was active and tracked those patients longitudinally over the course of disease. Collaborating institutions collected whole blood in K2EDTA tubes following their own protocols. For TCRbeta analysis, collaborator samples were shipped as frozen whole blood, as isolated PBMCs, or as DNA extracted from either sample type.

The TCR originated in a woman in her 70s with COVID-19, enrolled during active disease. Sequencing used peripheral blood. Recombination linked TRBV7-9 to TRBJ2-2; the D gene cannot be resolved reliably. The nucleotide sequence reads TGTGCCAGCAGCTCTTCCTATTACACCGGGGAGCTGTTTTTT. Translated, this is CASSSSYYTGELFF. Beyond the CDR3, the reference TRBV7-9 and TRBJ2-2 genes provide the residues; the full variable domain reads: DTGVSQNPRHKITKRGQNVTFRCDPISEHNRLYWYRQTLGQGPEFLTYFQNEAQLEKSRLLSDRFSAERPKGSFSTLEIQRTEQGDSAMYLCASSSSYYTGELFFGEGSRLTVL.